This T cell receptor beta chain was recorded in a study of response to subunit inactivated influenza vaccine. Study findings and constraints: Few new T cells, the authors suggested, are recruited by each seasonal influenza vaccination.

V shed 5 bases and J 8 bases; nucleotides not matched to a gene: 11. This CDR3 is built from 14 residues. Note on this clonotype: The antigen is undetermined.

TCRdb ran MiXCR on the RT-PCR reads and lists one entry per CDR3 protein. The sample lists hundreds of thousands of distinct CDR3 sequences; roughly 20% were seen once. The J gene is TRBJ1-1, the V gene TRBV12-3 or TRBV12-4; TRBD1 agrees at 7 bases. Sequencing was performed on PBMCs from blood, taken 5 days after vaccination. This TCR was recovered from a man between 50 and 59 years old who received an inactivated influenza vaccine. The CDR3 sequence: CASSNPGQTREAFF. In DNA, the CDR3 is TGTGCCAGCAGTAATCCGGGACAGACCCGAGAAGCTTTCTTT.